These T cell receptor beta chains were read from a single sample in a study of cytomegalovirus exposure and HLA in healthy donors. The repertoire was sequenced with immunoSEQ multiplex PCR; TCRdb's copy has only in-frame clones and lacks some. The sample shows 160,000 or so clones, approximately 90% of them seen only once. Sequencing was carried out using PBMCs. These receptors were obtained from a man between 18 and 29 years old in good health and CMV-seronegative. Both conserved end residues are part of each CDR3. The order of the fields is CDR3 protein, CDR3 DNA, J gene, D gene, V gene, clone size. The D gene is left open where the match is weak. Only some rows state a clone size, as once, few, many or a class for expanded clones.

CDR3: CASERASGSSYEQYF
DNA: TGTGCCAGCGAACGGGCTAGCGGGAGTAGTTACGAGCAGTACTTC
J: TRBJ2-7
D: TRBD2
V: TRBV6-1
size: -

CDR3: CAISDRPLGATDTQYF
DNA: TGTGCCATCAGTGATCGGCCCCTGGGAGCCACAGATACGCAGTATTTT
J: TRBJ2-3
D: -
V: TRBV10-3
size: -

CDR3: CASSFRGTNYGYTF
DNA: TGTGCCAGCAGTTTTCGGGGAACTAACTATGGCTACACCTTC
J: TRBJ1-2
D: -
V: TRBV27
size: -

CDR3: CASTSMGRGHFFLFF
DNA: TGTGCCAGCACGTCCATGGGCAGGGGGCACTTTTTTTTGTTTTTT
J: TRBJ1-4
D: TRBD1
V: TRBV28
size: -

CDR3: CASAFSGGSETQYF
DNA: TGTGCCAGCGCCTTTTCAGGGGGCTCAGAGACCCAGTACTTC
J: TRBJ2-5
D: TRBD1
V: TRBV27
size: -

CDR3: CASRVGDNSYEQYF
DNA: TGTGCCAGCAGGGTCGGGGACAACTCCTACGAGCAGTACTTC
J: TRBJ2-7
D: -
V: TRBV2
size: once

CDR3: CASKGATNTGELFF
DNA: TGTGCCAGTAAAGGGGCGACTAACACCGGGGAGCTGTTTTTT
J: TRBJ2-2
D: -
V: TRBV19
size: -

CDR3: CASSLDGGTNTIYF
DNA: TGTGCCAGCAGCTTAGACGGGGGTACGAACACCATATATTTT
J: TRBJ1-3
D: -
V: TRBV11-2
size: -

CDR3: CASSLAGGGQFF
DNA: TGTGCCAGCAGCTTAGCGGGGGGCGGGCAGTTCTTC
J: TRBJ2-1
D: -
V: TRBV11-3
size: -

CDR3: CASSSRSTGGNYGYTF
DNA: TGTGCCAGCAGTTCCCGGTCGACAGGGGGCAACTATGGCTACACCTTC
J: TRBJ1-2
D: TRBD1
V: TRBV27
size: -

CDR3: CASSIRLAGPGSYNEQFF
DNA: TGTGCCAGTAGTATTAGACTAGCGGGACCTGGCTCCTACAATGAGCAGTTCTTC
J: TRBJ2-1
D: TRBD2
V: TRBV19
size: -

CDR3: CASSLGLPGNEQFF
DNA: TGTGCCAGCAGCTTGGGACTCCCCGGCAATGAGCAGTTCTTC
J: TRBJ2-1
D: -
V: TRBV11-2
size: -

CDR3: CATTSRWQSNQPQHF
DNA: TGTGCCACAACTAGTCGGTGGCAAAGCAATCAGCCCCAGCATTTT
J: TRBJ1-5
D: -
V: TRBV19
size: -

CDR3: CASRPLAGSSEQYF
DNA: TGTGCCAGCAGACCGCTAGCGGGGAGTTCCGAGCAGTACTTC
J: TRBJ2-7
D: TRBD2
V: TRBV28
size: -

CDR3: CASSQGDRGSKQYF
DNA: TGTGCCAGCAGCCAAGGAGACAGGGGCTCCAAGCAGTACTTC
J: TRBJ2-7
D: TRBD1
V: TRBV6-5
size: -

CDR3: CASSQETDRGQFF
DNA: TGCGCCAGCAGCCAAGAAACAGACAGAGGGCAGTTCTTC
J: TRBJ2-1
D: -
V: TRBV4-3
size: -

CDR3: CASSFGQVYNSPLHF
DNA: TGTGCCAGCAGTTTTGGACAGGTTTATAATTCACCCCTCCACTTT
J: TRBJ1-6
D: TRBD1
V: TRBV28
size: -

CDR3: CASSQGAGASYNEQFF
DNA: TGCGCCAGCAGCCAAGGAGCTGGTGCGTCCTACAATGAGCAGTTCTTC
J: TRBJ2-1
D: -
V: TRBV4-1
size: -

CDR3: CSGGQGADTGELFF
DNA: TGCAGCGGGGGACAGGGGGCAGACACCGGGGAGCTGTTTTTT
J: TRBJ2-2
D: TRBD1
V: TRBV29-1
size: -

CDR3: CASVAGRNYGYTF
DNA: TGTGCCAGCGTAGCGGGGCGCAACTATGGCTACACCTTC
J: TRBJ1-2
D: -
V: TRBV6-1
size: -

CDR3: CASSSLANGAKNIQYF
DNA: TGTGCCAGCAGCTCTCTAGCGAACGGCGCCAAAAACATTCAGTACTTC
J: TRBJ2-4
D: -
V: TRBV5-6
size: -

CDR3: CASSLTGVKTRISYEQFF
DNA: TGTGCCAGCAGCTTAACAGGGGTGAAGACTAGAATCTCCTATGAGCAGTTCTTC
J: TRBJ2-1
D: -
V: TRBV27
size: -

CDR3: CASSSGQSNQPQHF
DNA: TGCGCCAGCAGCTCCGGACAGAGCAATCAGCCCCAGCATTTT
J: TRBJ1-5
D: -
V: TRBV5-1
size: -

CDR3: CASSSPGTSGSQYF
DNA: TGTGCCAGCAGCTCACCCGGGACTAGTGGTTCGCAGTACTTC
J: TRBJ2-7
D: TRBD2
V: TRBV25-1
size: once

CDR3: CASSQGGMANYGYTF
DNA: TGCGCCAGCAGCCAAGGCGGGATGGCTAACTATGGCTACACCTTC
J: TRBJ1-2
D: -
V: TRBV4-1
size: -

CDR3: CASSQGSGYKNIQYF
DNA: TGCGCCAGCAGCCAAGGTAGCGGCTACAAAAACATTCAGTACTTC
J: TRBJ2-4
D: -
V: TRBV4-3
size: -

CDR3: CASILTGAYGYTF
DNA: TGTGCCAGCATCCTGACAGGTGCCTATGGCTACACCTTC
J: TRBJ1-2
D: -
V: TRBV7-9
size: once

CDR3: CASSQGLAGAEQYF
DNA: TGCGCCAGCAGCCAGGGACTAGCGGGAGCCGAGCAGTACTTC
J: TRBJ2-7
D: TRBD2
V: TRBV4-3
size: -

CDR3: CASSLQDGAEAFF
DNA: TGCGCCAGCAGCCTACAGGACGGCGCTGAAGCTTTCTTT
J: TRBJ1-1
D: -
V: TRBV5-1
size: -

CDR3: CASSPGQLNSPLHF
DNA: TGTGCCAGCAGTCCGGGACAGCTTAATTCACCCCTCCACTTT
J: TRBJ1-6
D: TRBD1
V: TRBV2
size: -

CDR3: CSARPGGSWTQYF
DNA: TGCAGCGCCCGCCCCGGGGGGAGTTGGACGCAGTATTTT
J: TRBJ2-3
D: TRBD2
V: TRBV29-1
size: once

CDR3: CASSTSSGGRSYGYTF
DNA: TGTGCCAGTAGTACTTCGTCAGGGGGCCGCAGCTATGGCTACACCTTC
J: TRBJ1-2
D: TRBD1
V: TRBV19
size: many

CDR3: CSAEGQTFSTDTQYF
DNA: TGCAGCGCCGAAGGACAGACCTTTAGCACAGATACGCAGTATTTT
J: TRBJ2-3
D: -
V: TRBV29-1
size: -

CDR3: CASSFTSGPSTDTQYF
DNA: TGCGCCAGCAGCTTCACTAGCGGGCCTAGCACAGATACGCAGTATTTT
J: TRBJ2-3
D: TRBD2
V: TRBV5-1
size: -

CDR3: CASSSEGYNEQFF
DNA: TGTGCCAGTAGTTCAGAGGGATACAATGAGCAGTTCTTC
J: TRBJ2-1
D: -
V: TRBV19
size: -

CDR3: CASSLGPHSGIQETQYF
DNA: TGTGCCAGTAGTCTCGGCCCCCACAGCGGCATCCAAGAGACCCAGTACTTC
J: TRBJ2-5
D: -
V: TRBV19
size: -

CDR3: CASSLATGANEQYF
DNA: TGCGCCAGCAGCTTGGCAACAGGGGCCAACGAGCAGTACTTC
J: TRBJ2-7
D: TRBD1
V: TRBV5-1
size: -

CDR3: CASRSTENTEAFF
DNA: TGTGCCAGCAGGAGCACAGAGAACACTGAAGCTTTCTTT
J: TRBJ1-1
D: -
V: TRBV6-5
size: -

CDR3: CASSLETSGSYEQYF
DNA: TGTGCCAGCAGCTTAGAGACTAGCGGGAGCTACGAGCAGTACTTC
J: TRBJ2-7
D: TRBD2
V: TRBV7-6
size: -

CDR3: CASSLLRNNYGYTF
DNA: TGTGCCAGCAGCTTGTTGAGAAATAACTATGGCTACACCTTC
J: TRBJ1-2
D: -
V: TRBV5-5
size: -

CDR3: CASSRDYSNTGELFF
DNA: TGTGCCAGCAGCCGGGACTATTCGAACACCGGGGAGCTGTTTTTT
J: TRBJ2-2
D: TRBD2
V: TRBV11-3
size: -

CDR3: CASSLVPSEKETQYF
DNA: TGTGCCAGCAGCTTGGTTCCTAGCGAGAAAGAGACCCAGTACTTC
J: TRBJ2-5
D: -
V: TRBV5-6
size: -

CDR3: CASRPTGYSETQYF
DNA: TGTGCCAGCAGACCTACAGGGTATTCAGAGACCCAGTACTTC
J: TRBJ2-5
D: -
V: TRBV14
size: once

CDR3: CASISGSGPANYGYTF
DNA: TGTGCCAGCATTTCCGGATCAGGGCCAGCTAACTATGGCTACACCTTC
J: TRBJ1-2
D: -
V: TRBV27
size: -

CDR3: CASSILAGYNEQFF
DNA: TGTGCCAGCAGTATACTAGCGGGGTATAATGAGCAGTTCTTC
J: TRBJ2-1
D: TRBD2
V: TRBV6-4
size: -

CDR3: CASSLGVVGNQPQHF
DNA: TGTGCCAGCAGCCTAGGGGTTGTAGGCAATCAGCCCCAGCATTTT
J: TRBJ1-5
D: -
V: TRBV2
size: -

CDR3: CASGSMTGVTGELFF
DNA: TGTGCTAGTGGTTCAATGACAGGGGTCACCGGGGAGCTGTTTTTT
J: TRBJ2-2
D: TRBD1
V: TRBV12-5
size: -

CDR3: CASSPTGENYGYTF
DNA: TGCGCCAGCAGCCCAACAGGGGAAAACTATGGCTACACCTTC
J: TRBJ1-2
D: TRBD1
V: TRBV5-1
size: -

CDR3: CASRRGGPSSYNEQFF
DNA: TGTGCCAGCAGGAGAGGCGGTCCGAGCTCCTACAATGAGCAGTTCTTC
J: TRBJ2-1
D: -
V: TRBV27
size: -

CDR3: CASSFSGGPETQYF
DNA: TGTGCCAGCAGTTTCTCGGGAGGGCCAGAGACCCAGTACTTC
J: TRBJ2-5
D: TRBD2
V: TRBV28
size: -

CDR3: CASSARRTSGSQETQYF
DNA: TGTGCCAGTAGTGCCCGAAGGACTAGCGGGAGTCAAGAGACCCAGTACTTC
J: TRBJ2-5
D: TRBD2
V: TRBV19
size: -

CDR3: CASSLDRGAGYEQYF
DNA: TGCGCCAGCAGCCTAGACAGGGGTGCCGGGTACGAGCAGTACTTC
J: TRBJ2-7
D: TRBD1
V: TRBV4-3
size: -

CDR3: CASSPTSGGFTDTQYF
DNA: TGCGCCAGCAGTCCTACTAGCGGGGGATTCACAGATACGCAGTATTTT
J: TRBJ2-3
D: TRBD2
V: TRBV4-1
size: -

CDR3: CASSHISGSLNEQFF
DNA: TGCGCCAGCAGCCATATTAGCGGGAGCCTCAATGAGCAGTTCTTC
J: TRBJ2-1
D: TRBD2
V: TRBV5-1
size: -

CDR3: CSVTGGETQYF
DNA: TGCAGCGTGACAGGGGGGGAGACCCAGTACTTC
J: TRBJ2-5
D: TRBD1
V: TRBV29-1
size: once

CDR3: CASSERDRLNQPQHF
DNA: TGTGCCAGCAGTGAAAGGGACAGACTCAATCAGCCCCAGCATTTT
J: TRBJ1-5
D: TRBD1
V: TRBV6-1
size: -

CDR3: CASSLGRTYEQYF
DNA: TGTGCCAGCAGCTTGGGCAGGACCTACGAGCAGTACTTC
J: TRBJ2-7
D: -
V: TRBV11-3
size: -

CDR3: CASSQDRVRGSGELFF
DNA: TGTGCCAGCAGCCAAGATAGAGTGCGCGGGTCCGGGGAGCTGTTTTTT
J: TRBJ2-2
D: -
V: TRBV4-2
size: once

CDR3: CASRLDKVYLSPLHF
DNA: TGTGCCAGCAGACTGGACAAGGTCTACCTTTCACCCCTCCACTTT
J: TRBJ1-6
D: -
V: TRBV2
size: -

CDR3: CASSNRGRGGLNYGYTF
DNA: TGTGCCAGCAGCAACCGAGGACGTGGGGGCCTGAACTATGGCTACACCTTC
J: TRBJ1-2
D: -
V: TRBV7-2
size: -